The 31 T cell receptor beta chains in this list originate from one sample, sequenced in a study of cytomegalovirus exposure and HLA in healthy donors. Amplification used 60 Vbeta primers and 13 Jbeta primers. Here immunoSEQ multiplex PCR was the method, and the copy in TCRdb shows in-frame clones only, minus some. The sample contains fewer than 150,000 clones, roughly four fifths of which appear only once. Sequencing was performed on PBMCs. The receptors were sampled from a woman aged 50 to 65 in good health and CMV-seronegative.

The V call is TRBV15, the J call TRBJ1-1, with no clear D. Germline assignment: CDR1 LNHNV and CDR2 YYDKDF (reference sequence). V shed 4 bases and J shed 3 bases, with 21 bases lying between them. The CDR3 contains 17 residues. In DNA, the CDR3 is TGTGCCACCAGCACCCCCGGTTTGAGGGATCGGGACACTGAAGCTTTCTTT. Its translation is CATSTPGLRDRDTEAFF.

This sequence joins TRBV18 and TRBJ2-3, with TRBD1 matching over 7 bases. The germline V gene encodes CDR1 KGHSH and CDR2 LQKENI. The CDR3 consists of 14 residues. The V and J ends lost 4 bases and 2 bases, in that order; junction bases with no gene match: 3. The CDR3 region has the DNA TGTGCCAGCTCACAGGGGGCCTACACAGATACGCAGTATTTT. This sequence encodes CASSQGAYTDTQYF. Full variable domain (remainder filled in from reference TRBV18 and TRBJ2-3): NAGVMQNPRHLVRRRGQEARLRCSPMKGHSHVYWYRQLPEEGLKFMVYLQKENIIDESGMPKERFSAEFPKEGPSILRIQQVVRGDSAAYFCASSQGAYTDTQYFGPGTRLTVL.

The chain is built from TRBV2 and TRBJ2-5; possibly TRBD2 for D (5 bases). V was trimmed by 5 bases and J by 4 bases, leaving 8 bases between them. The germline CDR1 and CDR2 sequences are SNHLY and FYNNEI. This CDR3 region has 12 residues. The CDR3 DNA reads TGTGCCAGCAGTTGGACTCCAGAGACCCAGTACTTC. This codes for CASSWTPETQYF. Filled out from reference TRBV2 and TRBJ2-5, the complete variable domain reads EPEVTQTPSHQVTQMGQEVILRCVPISNHLYFYWYRQILGQKVEFLVSFYNNEISEKSEIFDDQFSVERPDGSNFTLKIRSTKLEDSAMYFCASSWTPETQYFGPGTRLLVL.

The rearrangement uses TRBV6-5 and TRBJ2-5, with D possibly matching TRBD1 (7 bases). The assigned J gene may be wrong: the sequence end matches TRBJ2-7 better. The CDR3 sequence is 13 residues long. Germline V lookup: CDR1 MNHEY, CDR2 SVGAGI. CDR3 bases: TGTGCCAGCCGGAGGGGACAGTTTTACGAGCAGTACTTC. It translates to CASRRGQFYEQYF.

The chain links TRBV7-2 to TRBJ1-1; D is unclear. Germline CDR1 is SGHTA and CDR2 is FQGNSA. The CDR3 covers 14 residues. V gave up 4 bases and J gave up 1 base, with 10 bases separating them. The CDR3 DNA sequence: TGTGCCAGCAGCTCAGCGGTCAGGAACACTGAAGCTTTCTTT. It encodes CASSSAVRNTEAFF.

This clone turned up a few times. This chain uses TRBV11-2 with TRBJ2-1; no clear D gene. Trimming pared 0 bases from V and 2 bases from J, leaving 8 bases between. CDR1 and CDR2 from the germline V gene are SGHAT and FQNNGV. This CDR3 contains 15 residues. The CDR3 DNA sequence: TGTGCCAGCAGCTTAGATCCCCTAGCCTACAATGAGCAGTTCTTC. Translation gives CASSLDPLAYNEQFF.

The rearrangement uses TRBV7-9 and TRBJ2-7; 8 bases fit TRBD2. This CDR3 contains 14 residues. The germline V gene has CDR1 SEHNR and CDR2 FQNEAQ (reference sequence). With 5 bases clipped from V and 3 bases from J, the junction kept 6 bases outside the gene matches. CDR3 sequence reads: CASSPGGFGYEQYF. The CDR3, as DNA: TGTGCCAGCAGCCCGGGGGGGTTCGGCTACGAGCAGTACTTC.

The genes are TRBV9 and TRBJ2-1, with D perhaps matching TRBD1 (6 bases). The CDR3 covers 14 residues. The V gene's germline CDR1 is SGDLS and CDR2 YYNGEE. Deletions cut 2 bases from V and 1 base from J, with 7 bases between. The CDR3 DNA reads TGTGCCAGCAGCGTTACAGGGTCCTACAATGAGCAGTTCTTC. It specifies CASSVTGSYNEQFF.

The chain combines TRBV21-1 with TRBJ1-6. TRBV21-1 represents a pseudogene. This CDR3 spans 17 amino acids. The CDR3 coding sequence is TGTGCCAGCAGCTCCCGCCGCGGAGGGGCCCCTTACTCACCCCTCCACTTT. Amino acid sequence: CASSSRRGGAPYSPLHF.

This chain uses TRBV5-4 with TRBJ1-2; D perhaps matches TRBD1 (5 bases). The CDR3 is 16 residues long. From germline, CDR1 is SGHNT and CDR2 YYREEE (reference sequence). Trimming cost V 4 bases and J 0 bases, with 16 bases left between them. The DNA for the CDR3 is TGTGCCAGCAGCCCCCGAGCAGGGCAAGCTAACTATGGCTACACCTTC. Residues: CASSPRAGQANYGYTF. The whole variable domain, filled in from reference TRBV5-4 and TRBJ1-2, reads ETGVTQSPTHLIKTRGQQVTLRCSSQSGHNTVSWYQQALGQGPQFIFQYYREEENGRGNFPPRFSGLQFPNYSSELNVNALELDDSALYLCASSPRAGQANYGYTFGSGTRLTVV.

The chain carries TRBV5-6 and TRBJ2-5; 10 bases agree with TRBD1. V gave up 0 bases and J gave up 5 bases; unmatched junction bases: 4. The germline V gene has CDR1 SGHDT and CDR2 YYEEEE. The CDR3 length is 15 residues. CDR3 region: CASSLGQGAWETQYF. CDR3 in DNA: TGTGCCAGCAGCTTGGGACAGGGGGCATGGGAGACCCAGTACTTC.

Here the CDR3 reads CASSSSRQGIAKNIQYF. In nucleotides, the CDR3 is TGTGCCAGTAGTTCCTCTCGACAGGGCATAGCCAAAAACATTCAGTACTTC. The chain recombines TRBV19 with TRBJ2-4, with 7 bases lining up with TRBD1. CDR1 and CDR2 (germline): LNHDA, SQIVND (reference sequence). Trimming at V came to 5 bases and at J to 0 bases, leaving 10 bases not matched to a gene. The CDR3 has 17 residues.

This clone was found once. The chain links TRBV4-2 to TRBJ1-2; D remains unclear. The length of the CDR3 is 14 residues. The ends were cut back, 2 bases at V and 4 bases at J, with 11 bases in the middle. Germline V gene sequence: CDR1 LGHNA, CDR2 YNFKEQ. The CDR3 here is CASSQPGRPYGYTF. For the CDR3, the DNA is TGTGCCAGCAGCCAACCAGGAAGGCCCTATGGCTACACCTTC.

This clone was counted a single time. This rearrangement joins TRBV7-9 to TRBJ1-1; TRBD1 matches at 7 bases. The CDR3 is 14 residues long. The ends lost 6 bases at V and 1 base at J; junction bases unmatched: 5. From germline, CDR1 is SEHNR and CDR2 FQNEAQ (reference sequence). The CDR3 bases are TGTGCCAGCAGACAAGGACAGGCGAACACTGAAGCTTTCTTT. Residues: CASRQGQANTEAFF.

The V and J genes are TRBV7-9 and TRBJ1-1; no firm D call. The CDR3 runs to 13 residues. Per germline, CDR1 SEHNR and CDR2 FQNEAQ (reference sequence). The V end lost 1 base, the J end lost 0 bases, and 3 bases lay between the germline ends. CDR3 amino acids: CASSLVVNTEAFF. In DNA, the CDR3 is TGTGCCAGCAGCTTAGTAGTGAACACTGAAGCTTTCTTT.

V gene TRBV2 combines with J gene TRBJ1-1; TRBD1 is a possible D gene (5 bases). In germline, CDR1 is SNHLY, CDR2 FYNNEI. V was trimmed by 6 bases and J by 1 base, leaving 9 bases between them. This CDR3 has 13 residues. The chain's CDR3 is CASRPTGNTEAFF. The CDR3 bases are TGTGCCAGCAGACCCACAGGGAACACTGAAGCTTTCTTT. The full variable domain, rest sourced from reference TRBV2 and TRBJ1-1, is EPEVTQTPSHQVTQMGQEVILRCVPISNHLYFYWYRQILGQKVEFLVSFYNNEISEKSEIFDDQFSVERPDGSNFTLKIRSTKLEDSAMYFCASRPTGNTEAFFGQGTRLTVV.

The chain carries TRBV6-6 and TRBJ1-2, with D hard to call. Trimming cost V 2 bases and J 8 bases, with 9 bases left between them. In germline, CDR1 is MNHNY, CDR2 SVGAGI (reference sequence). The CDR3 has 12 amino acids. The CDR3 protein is CASSYQEQGYTF. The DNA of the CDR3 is TGTGCCAGCAGTTACCAGGAACAGGGCTACACCTTC.

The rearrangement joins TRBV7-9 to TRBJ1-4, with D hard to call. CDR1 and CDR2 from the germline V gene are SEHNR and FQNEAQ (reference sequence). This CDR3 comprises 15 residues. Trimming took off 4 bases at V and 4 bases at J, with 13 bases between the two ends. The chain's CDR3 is CASSSFGAINEKLFF. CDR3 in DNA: TGTGCCAGCAGCTCATTCGGTGCGATTAATGAAAAACTGTTTTTT.

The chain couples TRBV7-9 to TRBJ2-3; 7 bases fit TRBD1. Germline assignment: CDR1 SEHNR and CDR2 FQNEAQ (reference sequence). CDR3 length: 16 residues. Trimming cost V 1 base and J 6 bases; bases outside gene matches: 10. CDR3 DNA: TGTGCCAGCAGCTTAGGATTTATAGGGGGCCGGGATACGCAGTATTTT. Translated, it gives CASSLGFIGGRDTQYF.

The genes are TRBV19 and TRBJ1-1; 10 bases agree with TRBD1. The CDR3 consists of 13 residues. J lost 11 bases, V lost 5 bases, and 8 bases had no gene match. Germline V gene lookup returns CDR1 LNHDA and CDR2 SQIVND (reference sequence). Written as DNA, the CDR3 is TGTGCCAGTAGTGTGACCGGGACAGGGGTGGCTTTCTTT. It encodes CASSVTGTGVAFF.

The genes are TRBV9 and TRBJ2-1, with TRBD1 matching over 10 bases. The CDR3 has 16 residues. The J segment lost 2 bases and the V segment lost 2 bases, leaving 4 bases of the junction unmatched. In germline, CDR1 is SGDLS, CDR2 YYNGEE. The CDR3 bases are TGTGCCAGCAGCGTTGCCGGGACAGGGGCCTACAATGAGCAGTTCTTC. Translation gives CASSVAGTGAYNEQFF. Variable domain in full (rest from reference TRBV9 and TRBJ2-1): DSGVTQTPKHLITATGQRVTLRCSPRSGDLSVYWYQQSLDQGLQFLIQYYNGEERAKGNILERFSAQQFPDLHSELNLSSLELGDSALYFCASSVAGTGAYNEQFFGPGTRLTVL.

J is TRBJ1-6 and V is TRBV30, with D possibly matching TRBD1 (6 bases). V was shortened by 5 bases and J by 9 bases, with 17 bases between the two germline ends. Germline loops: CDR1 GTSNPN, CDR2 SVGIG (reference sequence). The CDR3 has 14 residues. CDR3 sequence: CAWLGQMDISPLHF. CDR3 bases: TGTGCCTGGCTCGGACAGATGGACATTTCACCCCTCCACTTT.

The CDR3 spells CASSDSGQAGNTIYF. CDR3 DNA: TGCGCCAGCAGTGATTCGGGACAAGCTGGAAACACCATATATTTT. The chain combines TRBV10-2 with TRBJ1-3, with a weak D call TRBD1 (6 bases). The CDR3 extends over 15 amino acids. Germline V gene sequence: CDR1 WSHSY, CDR2 SAAADI. V was cut by 3 bases and J by 2 bases, with 11 bases left in between.

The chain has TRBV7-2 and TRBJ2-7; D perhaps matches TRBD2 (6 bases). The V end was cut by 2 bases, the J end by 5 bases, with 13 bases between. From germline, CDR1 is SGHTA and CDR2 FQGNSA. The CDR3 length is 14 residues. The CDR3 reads CASSLRRGLDEQYF. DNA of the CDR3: TGTGCCAGCAGCTTAAGGCGGGGTCTTGACGAGCAGTACTTC.

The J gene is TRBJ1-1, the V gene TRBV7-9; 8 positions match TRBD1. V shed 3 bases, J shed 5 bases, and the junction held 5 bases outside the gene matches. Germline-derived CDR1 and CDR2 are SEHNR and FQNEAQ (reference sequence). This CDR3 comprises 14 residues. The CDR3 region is CASSFRTGLTEAFF. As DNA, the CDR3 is TGTGCCAGCAGCTTCCGGACAGGGTTAACTGAAGCTTTCTTT.

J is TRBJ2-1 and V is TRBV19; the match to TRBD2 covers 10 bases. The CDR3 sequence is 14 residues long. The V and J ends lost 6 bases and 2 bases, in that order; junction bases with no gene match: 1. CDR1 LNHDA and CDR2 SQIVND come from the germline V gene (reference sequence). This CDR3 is CASRSGGAYNEQFF. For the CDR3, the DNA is TGTGCCAGTAGAAGCGGGGGGGCCTACAATGAGCAGTTCTTC.

CDR3 in amino acids: CASSYVGGGGTGELFF. In nucleotides, the CDR3 is TGTGCCAGCAGTTACGTCGGGGGGGGCGGCACCGGGGAGCTGTTTTTT. The gene calls are TRBV6-5 and TRBJ2-2; 8 nucleotides line up with TRBD2. Trimming cost V 2 bases and J 4 bases; bases outside gene matches: 6. The CDR3 is 16 amino acids. Germline CDR1 and CDR2: MNHEY and SVGAGI.

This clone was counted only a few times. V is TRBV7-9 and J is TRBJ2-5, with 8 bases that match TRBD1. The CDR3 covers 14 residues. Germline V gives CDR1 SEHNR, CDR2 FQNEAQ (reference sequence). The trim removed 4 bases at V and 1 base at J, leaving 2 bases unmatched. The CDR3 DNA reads TGTGCCAGCAGCTCGGGACAGGCCCAAGAGACCCAGTACTTC. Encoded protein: CASSSGQAQETQYF.

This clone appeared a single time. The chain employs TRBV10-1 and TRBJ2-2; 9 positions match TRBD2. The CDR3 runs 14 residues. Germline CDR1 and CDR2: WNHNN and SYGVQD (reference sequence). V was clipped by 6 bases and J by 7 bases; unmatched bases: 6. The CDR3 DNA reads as TGCGCCAGCAGGCCTAGCGGGGAGGTCGGGGAGCTGTTTTTT. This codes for CASRPSGEVGELFF.

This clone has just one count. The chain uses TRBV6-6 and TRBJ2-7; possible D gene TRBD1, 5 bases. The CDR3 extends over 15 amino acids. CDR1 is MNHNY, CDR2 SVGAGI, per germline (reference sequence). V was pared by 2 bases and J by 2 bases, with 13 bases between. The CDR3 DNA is TGTGCCAGCAGTTACCCGGCCGGCAGGGCCTACGAGCAGTACTTC. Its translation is CASSYPAGRAYEQYF.

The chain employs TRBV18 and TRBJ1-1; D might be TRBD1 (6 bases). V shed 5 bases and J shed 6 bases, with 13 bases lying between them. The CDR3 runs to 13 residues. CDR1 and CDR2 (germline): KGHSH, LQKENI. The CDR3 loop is CASSSRGMAEAFF. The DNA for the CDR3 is TGTGCCAGCTCATCAAGGGGGATGGCTGAAGCTTTCTTT.